Listed below are T cell receptor beta chains from one sample, sequenced in a study of CD8+ T cells in alopecia areata. The protocol was immunoSEQ multiplex PCR, while the TCRdb copy is restricted to in-frame clones and leaves out a portion. The sample lists over 250,000 clones; 60% were seen once. The specimen was CD4+ T cells sorted from blood, collected between weeks 51 and 54, from a patient treated with tofacitinib. These receptors originate from a human donor with alopecia areata. The CDR3 runs from the conserved cysteine through the conserved F or W. The order of the fields is D gene, clone size, J gene, V gene, CDR3 protein, CDR3 DNA. A D gene is named only where the DNA matches it firmly. The size entry is marked missing in some rows and otherwise reads once, few, many or a size class.

NA | NA | TRBJ1-1 | TRBV7-9 | CASRKAMMTEAFF | TGTGCCAGCAGAAAGGCGATGATGACTGAAGCTTTCTTT
NA | NA | TRBJ2-7 | TRBV4-1 | CASSQEPGDWIGHEQYF | TGCGCCAGCAGCCAAGAACCAGGGGATTGGATCGGGCACGAGCAGTACTTC
NA | NA | TRBJ1-1 | TRBV4-2 | CASQKGGAEAFF | TGTGCCAGCCAAAAGGGGGGAGCCGAAGCTTTCTTT
TRBD2 | NA | TRBJ2-5 | TRBV7-2 | CASSLASSGGQETQYF | TGTGCCAGCAGCTTAGCCTCTAGCGGGGGCCAAGAGACCCAGTACTTC
NA | few | TRBJ1-1 | TRBV29-1 | CSVGGGVNTEAFF | TGCAGCGTTGGGGGAGGTGTGAACACTGAAGCTTTCTTT
NA | NA | TRBJ2-5 | TRBV29-1 | CSVETLSKKTQYF | TGCAGCGTTGAAACCCTCTCGAAGAAGACCCAGTACTTC
NA | once | TRBJ1-4 | TRBV5-6 | CASSFTNNEKLFF | TGTGCCAGCAGCTTCACTAATAATGAAAAACTGTTTTTT
TRBD2 | NA | TRBJ2-1 | TRBV7-9 | CASRSSGGTYNEQFF | TGTGCCAGCAGGTCTAGCGGGGGAACGTACAATGAGCAGTTCTTC
NA | NA | TRBJ1-1 | TRBV6-5 | CASSYGQRTEAFF | TGTGCCAGCAGTTACGGACAGAGGACCGAAGCTTTCTTT
NA | few | TRBJ2-3 | TRBV29-1 | CSVQVVDTQYF | TGCAGCGTCCAAGTCGTTGATACGCAGTATTTT
TRBD2 | NA | TRBJ2-7 | TRBV7-9 | CASSSRLAGSYEQYF | TGTGCCAGCAGCTCGAGACTAGCGGGATCCTACGAGCAGTACTTC
NA | few | TRBJ1-5 | TRBV12-5 | CASGQGGNQPQHF | TGTGCTAGTGGCCAAGGGGGCAATCAGCCCCAGCATTTT
TRBD1 | NA | TRBJ1-1 | TRBV4-3 | CASSRTGTVNTEAFF | TGCGCCAGCAGCCGGACCGGGACAGTGAACACTGAAGCTTTCTTT
NA | few | TRBJ2-5 | TRBV5-1 | CASSRGFQETQYF | TGCGCCAGCAGCCGAGGGTTCCAAGAGACCCAGTACTTC
TRBD1 | NA | TRBJ2-3 | TRBV4-3 | CASSHGTGGTDTQYF | TGCGCCAGCAGCCATGGGACAGGGGGGACAGATACGCAGTATTTT
TRBD1 | few | TRBJ1-2 | TRBV29-1 | CSGGQGLGGYTF | TGCAGCGGTGGACAGGGTCTGGGAGGCTACACCTTC
NA | NA | TRBJ1-3 | TRBV9 | CASSVDWGSGNTIYF | TGTGCCAGCAGCGTAGACTGGGGCTCAGGAAACACCATATATTTT
TRBD1 | NA | TRBJ1-6 | TRBV11-2 | CASSQSGQINSPLHF | TGTGCCAGCAGCCAATCGGGACAGATTAATTCACCCCTCCACTTT
NA | NA | TRBJ2-5 | TRBV6-5 | CASSYLGTQYF | TGTGCCAGCAGTTACCTAGGGACCCAGTACTTC
NA | NA | TRBJ2-2 | TRBV6-5 | CASSYSAGANTGELFF | TGTGCCAGCAGTTACTCGGCAGGGGCAAACACCGGGGAGCTGTTTTTT
NA | NA | TRBJ1-4 | TRBV15 | CATSPRTLGEKLFF | TGTGCCACCAGCCCCCGGACACTGGGGGAAAAACTGTTTTTT
TRBD1 | NA | TRBJ1-1 | TRBV6-6 | CASSLGQGVTEAFF | TGTGCCAGCAGTCTCGGACAGGGAGTAACTGAAGCTTTCTTT
NA | NA | TRBJ1-4 | TRBV25-1 | CASSAPGEKLFF | TGTGCCAGCAGTGCCCCGGGTGAAAAACTGTTTTTT
NA | few | TRBJ2-5 | TRBV6-5 | CASSFSLETQYF | TGTGCCAGCAGTTTCTCCTTAGAGACCCAGTACTTC
TRBD2 | NA | TRBJ2-3 | TRBV2 | CASSPLAGLTDTQYF | TGTGCCAGCAGCCCTCTAGCGGGTCTCACAGATACGCAGTATTTT
NA | NA | TRBJ2-4 | TRBV7-2 | CASSLPGGAKNIQYF | TGTGCCAGCAGCCTGCCAGGGGGGGCCAAAAACATTCAGTACTTC
TRBD1 | NA | TRBJ1-1 | TRBV30 | CAWKDRVNTEAFF | TGTGCCTGGAAGGACAGGGTGAACACTGAAGCTTTCTTT